These T cell receptor beta chains were read from a single sample in a study of OX40 agonist ivuxolimab in advanced cancers. Sequenced by immunoSEQ multiplex PCR; TCRdb stores in-frame clones only, minus some. Here the sample spans about 73,000 clones, about 90% being singletons. Sequencing used CD4+ or CD8+ T cells sorted from blood, obtained in a trial of the OX40 agonist ivuxolimab. The receptors shown here come from an adult with an advanced solid tumor such as melanoma, head and neck, liver or kidney cancer. Both conserved end residues are part of each CDR3. A D gene is named only where the DNA matches it firmly. Rows may omit the clone size; those that give it use once, few, many or a size class.

clone_size: .; d_call: .; j_call: TRBJ2-7; v_call: TRBV2; cdr3_aa: CASSGDTTYEQYF; cdr3_nt: TGTGCCAGCAGTGGGGACACAACCTACGAGCAGTACTTC
clone_size: .; d_call: TRBD2; j_call: TRBJ2-3; v_call: TRBV11-3; cdr3_aa: CASSQGGRATDTQYF; cdr3_nt: TGTGCCAGCAGCCAGGGCGGGAGGGCGACAGATACGCAGTATTTT
clone_size: .; d_call: .; j_call: TRBJ2-5; v_call: TRBV11-2; cdr3_aa: CASRGQWETQYF; cdr3_nt: TGTGCCAGCAGAGGGCAGTGGGAGACCCAGTACTTC
clone_size: .; d_call: .; j_call: TRBJ2-7; v_call: TRBV7-6; cdr3_aa: CASSLAGGGNEQYF; cdr3_nt: TGTGCCAGCAGCTTAGCGGGAGGTGGCAACGAGCAGTACTTC
clone_size: .; d_call: .; j_call: TRBJ2-5; v_call: TRBV19; cdr3_aa: CASSIIAQETQYF; cdr3_nt: TGTGCCAGTAGTATTATAGCCCAAGAGACCCAGTACTTC
clone_size: .; d_call: .; j_call: TRBJ1-2; v_call: TRBV7-8; cdr3_aa: CASSPHGGDGYTF; cdr3_nt: TGTGCCAGCAGCCCTCATGGAGGGGATGGCTACACCTTC
clone_size: .; d_call: .; j_call: TRBJ2-1; v_call: TRBV9; cdr3_aa: CASSVSSLGDEQFF; cdr3_nt: TGTGCCAGCAGCGTCTCGAGCTTGGGCGATGAGCAGTTCTTC
clone_size: .; d_call: TRBD2; j_call: TRBJ2-3; v_call: TRBV5-1; cdr3_aa: CASSSTSGRGTDTQYF; cdr3_nt: TGCGCCAGCAGCTCGACTAGCGGGAGGGGAACAGATACGCAGTATTTT
clone_size: .; d_call: .; j_call: TRBJ2-2; v_call: TRBV29-1; cdr3_aa: CSVVTNTGELFF; cdr3_nt: TGCAGCGTTGTCACGAACACCGGGGAGCTGTTTTTT
clone_size: .; d_call: .; j_call: TRBJ2-1; v_call: TRBV29-1; cdr3_aa: CSVEDSWSSYNEQFF; cdr3_nt: TGCAGCGTTGAAGATTCGTGGAGCTCCTACAATGAGCAGTTCTTC
clone_size: few; d_call: .; j_call: TRBJ1-5; v_call: TRBV2; cdr3_aa: CASRDPRVGNQPQHF; cdr3_nt: TGTGCCAGCAGAGACCCCAGGGTGGGCAATCAGCCCCAGCATTTT
clone_size: .; d_call: .; j_call: TRBJ2-1; v_call: TRBV4-1; cdr3_aa: CASSHGTNEQFF; cdr3_nt: TGCGCCAGCAGCCACGGGACTAATGAGCAGTTCTTC
clone_size: once; d_call: TRBD1; j_call: TRBJ1-2; v_call: TRBV4-1; cdr3_aa: CASSQVFSGGYGYTF; cdr3_nt: TGCGCCAGCAGCCAAGTGTTTTCAGGGGGCTATGGCTACACCTTC
clone_size: .; d_call: .; j_call: TRBJ1-2; v_call: TRBV7-8; cdr3_aa: CASSVSGTALYGYTF; cdr3_nt: TGTGCCAGCAGCGTATCCGGGACGGCGCTGTATGGCTACACCTTC
clone_size: once; d_call: .; j_call: TRBJ2-5; v_call: TRBV10-3; cdr3_aa: CAISRRDYPRGETQYF; cdr3_nt: TGTGCCATCAGTCGCCGAGACTATCCACGTGGGGAGACCCAGTACTTC
clone_size: .; d_call: TRBD1; j_call: TRBJ2-7; v_call: TRBV27; cdr3_aa: CASRQGGHEQYF; cdr3_nt: TGTGCCAGCAGACAAGGGGGCCACGAGCAGTACTTC
clone_size: .; d_call: .; j_call: TRBJ1-1; v_call: TRBV7-3; cdr3_aa: CASSPEVNTEAFF; cdr3_nt: TGTGCCAGCAGCCCCGAGGTGAACACTGAAGCTTTCTTT
clone_size: .; d_call: .; j_call: TRBJ1-1; v_call: TRBV15; cdr3_aa: CATSRGAGGHTEAFF; cdr3_nt: TGTGCCACCAGCAGAGGGGCAGGCGGACACACTGAAGCTTTCTTT
clone_size: .; d_call: .; j_call: TRBJ2-7; v_call: TRBV30; cdr3_aa: CACEDTVYEQYF; cdr3_nt: TGTGCCTGTGAAGACACCGTCTACGAGCAGTACTTC
clone_size: few; d_call: .; j_call: TRBJ1-1; v_call: TRBV30; cdr3_aa: CAWSVRGEAFF; cdr3_nt: TGTGCCTGGAGTGTCAGGGGTGAAGCTTTCTTT
clone_size: once; d_call: .; j_call: TRBJ2-7; v_call: TRBV27; cdr3_aa: CASSPNGHEQYF; cdr3_nt: TGTGCCAGCAGTCCGAATGGCCACGAGCAGTACTTC
clone_size: .; d_call: .; j_call: TRBJ1-2; v_call: TRBV27; cdr3_aa: CASSFDRRNYGYTF; cdr3_nt: TGTGCCAGCAGTTTTGACAGGAGAAACTATGGCTACACCTTC
clone_size: once; d_call: .; j_call: TRBJ1-3; v_call: TRBV29-1; cdr3_aa: CSVESAGSSGNTIYF; cdr3_nt: TGCAGCGTTGAATCGGCAGGGAGCTCTGGAAACACCATATATTTT
clone_size: .; d_call: TRBD1; j_call: TRBJ1-2; v_call: TRBV9; cdr3_aa: CASSPRTGGAYGYTF; cdr3_nt: TGTGCCAGCAGCCCACGGACAGGGGGAGCCTATGGCTACACCTTC
clone_size: .; d_call: .; j_call: TRBJ2-3; v_call: TRBV2; cdr3_aa: CASSELGGLPSTQYF; cdr3_nt: TGTGCCAGCAGTGAATTGGGGGGATTACCAAGTACGCAGTATTTT
clone_size: .; d_call: .; j_call: TRBJ2-2; v_call: TRBV28; cdr3_aa: CASRGTVNTGELFF; cdr3_nt: TGTGCCAGCCGAGGGACGGTGAACACCGGGGAGCTGTTTTTT
clone_size: .; d_call: .; j_call: TRBJ2-2; v_call: TRBV27; cdr3_aa: CASSLLTLAGTGELFF; cdr3_nt: TGTGCCAGCAGTTTACTCACCCTAGCAGGCACCGGGGAGCTGTTTTTT
clone_size: .; d_call: TRBD2; j_call: TRBJ2-3; v_call: TRBV7-9; cdr3_aa: CASSRKLAGSTDTQYF; cdr3_nt: TGTGCCAGCAGCCGTAAACTAGCGGGTAGCACAGATACGCAGTATTTT
clone_size: .; d_call: TRBD2; j_call: TRBJ2-5; v_call: TRBV29-1; cdr3_aa: CSVEELAETQYF; cdr3_nt: TGCAGCGTTGAAGAACTAGCGGAGACCCAGTACTTC
clone_size: .; d_call: TRBD1; j_call: TRBJ1-5; v_call: TRBV6-1; cdr3_aa: CASSEHPQGASNQPQHF; cdr3_nt: TGTGCCAGCAGTGAGCACCCACAGGGGGCGAGCAATCAGCCCCAGCATTTT
clone_size: .; d_call: .; j_call: TRBJ1-2; v_call: TRBV29-1; cdr3_aa: CSVEDRGSSGSRYTF; cdr3_nt: TGCAGCGTTGAAGATCGGGGATCTTCAGGTAGTCGCTACACCTTC
clone_size: .; d_call: TRBD1; j_call: TRBJ1-2; v_call: TRBV6-1; cdr3_aa: CASSTYRGTNYGYTF; cdr3_nt: TGTGCCAGCAGTACGTACAGGGGAACTAACTATGGCTACACCTTC
clone_size: .; d_call: TRBD1; j_call: TRBJ2-7; v_call: TRBV18; cdr3_aa: CASSPMPGGGYEQYF; cdr3_nt: TGTGCCAGCTCACCAATGCCAGGGGGTGGTTACGAGCAGTACTTC
clone_size: .; d_call: TRBD2; j_call: TRBJ2-1; v_call: TRBV13; cdr3_aa: CASSLGGAGGPNEQFF; cdr3_nt: TGTGCCAGCAGCTTAGGCGGCGCGGGAGGCCCGAATGAGCAGTTCTTC
clone_size: .; d_call: TRBD2; j_call: TRBJ2-2; v_call: TRBV13; cdr3_aa: CASSSLLAGTTGELFF; cdr3_nt: TGTGCCAGCAGCTCGCTACTAGCGGGGACCACCGGGGAGCTGTTTTTT